This entry concerns a single T cell receptor (beta chain). No antigen is known for it. This entry is derived from a study of cytomegalovirus exposure and HLA in healthy donors. Whole-study findings and limits: In an earlier analysis, most TCR beta V segments were productive about 87% or about 30% of the time.

Use of 60 Vbeta and 13 Jbeta primers characterized the PCR. Using immunoSEQ multiplex PCR, the repertoire was profiled, and TCRdb retains in-frame clones only, with some absent. Seen here are 95,000 to 150,000 clones, roughly 9% observed once, and the top ten hold approximately 6.4%. V was cut by 4 bases and J by 4 bases, with 9 bases left in between. This CDR3 spans 13 amino acids. Germline CDR1 and CDR2: SGDLS and YYNGEE. The sample consisted of PBMCs. This chain joins TRBV9 and TRBJ2-4; the D gene is possibly TRBD1 (5 bases). This TCR came from a woman between 35 and 50 years old in good health and CMV-seropositive. CDR3 bases: TGTGCCAGCAGCTCAGCAGGGAAAAACATTCAGTACTTC. This codes for CASSSAGKNIQYF.